The 9 T cell receptor beta chains below come from one sample, sequenced in a study of T cells in Graves' hyperthyroidism and ophthalmopathy. The CDR3 regions of TCR beta were amplified from RNA transcripts. The TCR CDR3 was amplified in a first-round RT-PCR using the HTBI primer set. TCRdb re-analysed the multiplex PCR reads in MiXCR, keeping a single row per CDR3 protein. The sample lists nearly 600,000 distinct CDR3 sequences; about 15% were seen once. What was sequenced was blood. The receptor set was obtained from a woman aged 25 to 45 with Graves' hyperthyroidism that later progressed to Graves' ophthalmopathy.

Many counts were recorded for this clonotype. The chain carries TRBV28 and TRBJ1-1; 7 nucleotides line up with TRBD1. This CDR3 comprises 15 residues. Trimming cost V 6 bases and J 4 bases; bases outside gene matches: 11. Germline V gives CDR1 MDHEN, CDR2 SYDVKM. CDR3 in amino acids: CASSLPQGDGTEAFF. The CDR3 DNA sequence: TGTGCCAGCAGCCTTCCCCAGGGGGACGGCACTGAAGCTTTCTTT.

This clonotype showed up many times. The chain is built from TRBV20-1 and TRBJ2-5; TRBD2 matches at 8 bases. The CDR3 extends over 16 amino acids. With 3 bases clipped from V and 1 base from J, the junction kept 10 bases outside the gene matches. Germline values: CDR1 DFQATT, CDR2 SNEGSKA (reference sequence). This CDR3 reads CSASLSLAGLQETQYF. CDR3 bases: TGCAGTGCTAGCTTGTCCCTAGCGGGCCTCCAAGAGACCCAGTACTTC.

This clonotype came up many times. The chain joins TRBV12-3 or TRBV12-4 to TRBJ2-3; D uncertain. The CDR3 loop spans 12 amino acids. V lost 6 bases to trimming and J lost 4 bases, with 8 bases between them. In DNA, the CDR3 is TGTGCCAGCAGCTTATCGCCAGATACGCAGTATTTT. This encodes CASSLSPDTQYF.

This clonotype was recorded at least ten times. CDR3 nucleotides: TGTGCCACCAGCAGAGATGACAGGGTTGATTATGGCTACACCTTC. Translated: CATSRDDRVDYGYTF. This chain uses TRBV15 with TRBJ1-2, with 7 bases fitting TRBD1. The CDR3 is 15 amino acids. The junction had 6 bases not matched to a gene; V was cut back by 0 bases and J by 5 bases. The germline V gene encodes CDR1 LNHNV and CDR2 YYDKDF (reference sequence).

Comments on this clonotype: An end of the junction differs from the germline gene, which may be a read error. The chain couples TRBV5-5 to TRBJ2-3, with D perhaps TRBD1 or TRBD2 (5 bases each). The germline gives CDR1 SGHKS, CDR2 YYEKEE (reference sequence). This CDR3 region has 14 residues. As DNA, the CDR3 is TGTGCCAGCAGCTCGGGACCGCTCACAGGTACGCAGTATTTT. Its translation is CASSSGPLTGTQYF. The full variable domain, in which reference TRBV5-5 and TRBJ2-3 provide the parts outside the CDR3, is DAGVTQSPTHLIKTRGQQVTLRCSPISGHKSVSWYQQVLGQGPQFIFQYYEKEERGRGNFPDRFSARQFPNYSSELNVNALLLGDSALYLCASSSGPLTGTQYFGPGTRLTVL.

This clonotype was seen repeatedly, ten times or more. This chain uses TRBV6-6 with TRBJ2-7, with D uncertain. From germline, CDR1 is MNHNY and CDR2 SVGAGI (reference sequence). Between the trimmed V and J ends, which lost 0 bases and 4 bases, there was a span of 4 bases. The length of the CDR3 is 12 residues. The CDR3 bases are TGTGCCAGCAGTTACTCGACTTACGAGCAGTACTTC. It specifies CASSYSTYEQYF.

With respect to this clonotype: A much larger clone lies a single base off, so this may be a read error. V and J are TRBV5-1 and TRBJ1-1; D ambiguous. Looked up from germline, CDR1 is SGHRS and CDR2 is YFSETQ. The CDR3 is made up of 12 amino acids. In DNA form, the CDR3 reads TGCGCCAGCAGCAAGGACGCCTTCGAAGCTCTCTTT. It encodes CASSKDAFEALF.

There are many counts of this clonotype. The V gene is TRBV11-2, the J gene TRBJ2-5; no clear D. The V end lost 1 base, the J end lost 1 base, and 16 bases lay between the germline ends. CDR3 length equals 17 residues. Germline V gives CDR1 SGHAT, CDR2 FQNNGV. CDR3 protein: CASSLGVKRSTQETQYF. As DNA, the CDR3 is TGTGCCAGCAGCTTAGGGGTGAAGAGATCCACCCAAGAGACCCAGTACTTC.

The gene calls are TRBV20-1 and TRBJ1-2; possibly TRBD1 for D (6 bases). The V end was cut by 5 bases, the J end by 0 bases, with 16 bases between. The germline V gene encodes CDR1 DFQATT and CDR2 SNEGSKA (reference sequence). The CDR3 sequence is 15 residues long. The CDR3 loop reads CSADGARGTNYGYTF. The CDR3 DNA reads TGCAGTGCTGATGGGGCCAGGGGTACTAACTATGGCTACACCTTC.